This TCR beta chain was recovered during a study of OX40 agonist ivuxolimab in advanced cancers. With regard to the full study: Ivuxolimab was a fully human IgG2 agonistic monoclonal antibody targeting the costimulatory receptor OX40 (CD134). Intravenous ivuxolimab was administered to patients every 2 weeks at six dose levels: 0.01, 0.1, 0.3, 1.5, 3 and 10 mg/kg. Of the 50 or so patients in dose escalation, about 20 had hepatocellular carcinoma, some 15 had melanoma, 9 had renal cell carcinoma and 9 had head and neck cancer. A male proportion of roughly 80% and a mean age of approximately 62 years, ranging from roughly 23 to 85, were recorded for the dose-escalation cohort. Prior anti-PD-1, anti-PD-L1 or anti-CTLA-4 therapy was permitted, and 30% to 50% of dose-escalation patients had received checkpoint inhibitors. Partial responses occurred in three dose-escalation patients, of whom one had hepatocellular carcinoma and two had cutaneous melanoma. The purpose of peripheral TCRbeta sequencing was to test whether ivuxolimab changed TCR sequence diversity and led to clonal T-cell expansion. The monotherapy dose-escalation portion (N of about 47 patients) of the phase I ivuxolimab trial is reported in the paper. The study at large found these results: After ivuxolimab, CD8+ T cells had more expanded clones than CD4+ T cells on average. Partial responders in the 0.1-3.0 mg/kg groups had among the lowest normalized peripheral clonal expansion, especially among CD8+ T cells. Low levels of normalized T-cell clonal expansion were also seen in some patients who did not respond. At doses from 0.1 to 3.0 mg/kg, clonal expansion was seen in both CD4+ and CD8+ blood T cells between baseline and week 6. Antigen specificity was not determined for the clonally expanded peripheral T cells.

Patients with a history of autoimmune disease or receiving systemic immunosuppression were excluded from the trial. In every dose cohort, peripheral blood was drawn for TCR sequencing at baseline, cycle 4 day 1, and cycle 7 day 1. The samples were drawn from a first-in-human, open-label, multicenter phase I dose-escalation trial of ivuxolimab. The trial enrolled adults with locally advanced or metastatic head and neck squamous cell, hepatocellular, melanoma or renal cell carcinoma. CD4+ and CD8+ T cells were sorted separately from peripheral blood before TCR sequencing. The germline V gene supplies CDR1 SGHRS and CDR2 YFSETQ. Including the terminal cysteine and phenylalanine, the CDR3 comprises 16 residues. Solely the CDR3 DNA is kept, with 48 bases framed from the first base. V gives up 4 bases and J gives up 7 bases, and the segment between their germline ends measures 20 bases. About this clone itself: Its recognized antigen is unknown. No base quality information exists; no much larger clone differs at one position.

Genomic DNA was isolated from the sorted cells so that the TCRbeta CDR3 region could be sequenced. TCRbeta CDR3 regions were sequenced using the immunoSEQ Assay. TCRdb carries this immuneACCESS record with in-frame sequences only. Its versions omit some clonotypes, under half of them owing to an unresolved V gene in the studies checked, with the rest unexplained. The sample contains about 93,000 clones, about 92% of them found a single time. Of the sample, roughly 0.5% falls within the top ten clones. Sequences were derived from CD4+ or CD8+ T cells sorted from blood, sampled in a trial of the OX40 agonist ivuxolimab. This sequence uses TRBV5-1 and TRBJ2-2; a tentative D call is TRBD1 (5 bases match). This receptor was taken from an adult with an advanced solid tumor such as melanoma, head and neck, liver or kidney cancer. The bases read TGCGCCAGCAGCATGCAGGGCAGACCTGATAGCGGGGAGCTGTTTTTT. Protein translation: CASSMQGRPDSGELFF.